This passage covers 2 T cell receptor beta chains from one sample sequenced in a study of T cells in Graves' hyperthyroidism and ophthalmopathy. Amplified regions were TCR beta CDR3 sequences from RNA transcripts. The study used the HTBI primer set for a first-round RT-PCR of the TCR CDR3. TCRdb recomputed calls from the multiplex PCR reads with MiXCR, one row per CDR3 protein. The sample lists about 270,000 distinct CDR3 sequences, less than 30% occurring once. Sequencing was done on a sample of blood. Receptor source: a man aged 40-49 years with Graves' hyperthyroidism that later progressed to Graves' ophthalmopathy.

This chain joins TRBV28 and TRBJ2-7, with no clear D. In germline, CDR1 is MDHEN, CDR2 SYDVKM. The V and J ends lost 3 bases and 1 base respectively, with 10 bases between them. The CDR3 extends over 14 amino acids. This chain's CDR3 is CASSFRTFSYEQYF. The CDR3 DNA follows: TGTGCCAGCAGTTTCCGGACCTTTTCCTACGAGCAGTACTTC.

This clonotype has only a few counts. The CDR3 nucleotides are TGTGCCTCCTGGCGGAACACTGAAGCTTTCTTT. Encoded protein: CASWRNTEAFF. The chain recombines TRBV27 with TRBJ1-1; no definite D call. Trimming pared 11 bases from V and 1 base from J, leaving 8 bases between. Looked up from germline, CDR1 is MNHEY and CDR2 is SMNVEV (reference sequence). The CDR3 is 11 amino acids.